Below, one TCR beta chain is given with its context. Read data end 3 residues before the CDR3 end; the end is taken from the germline J gene. This CDR3 region has 20 residues. The germline V gene encodes CDR1 KGHSH and CDR2 LQKENI. V lost 2 bases and J lost 2, with 22 bases in between. This entry is derived from a study of T cells in women clearing cervical HPV infection. Sequenced by immunoSEQ multiplex PCR; TCRdb stores in-frame clones only, minus some. The sample holds roughly 48,000 clones. All participants had a single incident cervical HPV16 infection, and prevalent HPV16 infections were excluded.

This chain connects TRBV18 to TRBJ2-6, with D tentatively TRBD1 (6 bases). The sample was blood buffy coat. The TCR sequence derives from a woman aged 18 to 69 with a cervical HPV16 infection that either progressed to CIN3+ or cleared (not recorded which). The covered CDR3 bases are TGTGCCAGCTCACCAGAATCCCTTGAATACAGGGTTGCTGGGGCCAACGTC. Its translation: CASSPESLEYRVAGANV. The whole CDR3 sequence reads CASSPESLEYRVAGANVLTF.